Shown below are 27 T cell receptor beta chains from a single sample sequenced in a study of cytomegalovirus exposure and HLA in healthy donors. PCR employed 60 Vbeta and 13 Jbeta primers. Assay: immunoSEQ multiplex PCR; the TCRdb copy retains only in-frame clones and omits some. The sample comprises 80,000 or so clones, approximately 65% of which are singletons, and 4% to 4.5% rests with the top ten. Sequencing used PBMCs. These receptors came from a male donor in good health and CMV-seropositive.

The rearrangement joins TRBV29-1 to TRBJ1-2; weak D call: TRBD1 (5 bases). The CDR3 length is 12 residues. CDR1 is SQVTM, CDR2 ANQGSEA, per germline. Trimming pared 4 bases from V and 2 bases from J, leaving 8 bases between. The CDR3 loop reads CSVGGRNYGYTF. The CDR3 DNA is TGCAGCGTTGGGGGCAGAAACTATGGCTACACCTTC.

The rearrangement joins TRBV4-2 to TRBJ2-5; tentatively, D is TRBD2 (5 bases). The CDR3 spans 15 residues. The germline gives CDR1 LGHNA, CDR2 YNFKEQ. Trimming cost V 0 bases and J 5 bases, with 13 bases left between them. The CDR3 nucleotides read TGTGCCAGCAGCCAAGATTTCGGGGAGAGTGAGACCCAGTACTTC. Protein sequence: CASSQDFGESETQYF.

The V and J genes are TRBV5-6 and TRBJ1-4, with a weak D call TRBD1 (6 bases). The CDR3 is made up of 13 amino acids. The germline gives CDR1 SGHDT, CDR2 YYEEEE. The V and J ends lost 7 bases and 2 bases respectively, with 9 bases between them. The CDR3 is CASLDSTNEKLFF. The CDR3 nucleotides read TGTGCCAGCCTGGACAGTACTAATGAAAAACTGTTTTTT.

The rearrangement uses TRBV28 and TRBJ1-3, with no clear D. The germline V and J ends were trimmed by 2 bases and 0 bases, with 5 bases remaining between them. Germline V lookup: CDR1 MDHEN, CDR2 SYDVKM. The CDR3 has 14 amino acids. CDR3 DNA: TGTGCCAGCAGTTTAGTAGTCTCTGGAAACACCATATATTTT. It encodes CASSLVVSGNTIYF.

The chain joins TRBV7-2 to TRBJ2-1; 15 bases are shared with TRBD2. From germline, CDR1 is SGHTA and CDR2 FQGNSA. The length of the CDR3 is 16 residues. The ends lost 11 bases at V and 8 bases at J; junction bases unmatched: 13. The CDR3 here is CASGTSGRIPNDEQFF. CDR3 in DNA: TGTGCCTCTGGGACTAGCGGGAGGATTCCGAACGATGAGCAGTTCTTC.

In its sample, this clone was seen a few times. This chain joins TRBV6-1 and TRBJ2-7, with D perhaps matching TRBD2 (5 bases). This CDR3 region has 13 residues. Germline CDR1 reads MNHNS; CDR2 reads SASEGT. Trimming took off 7 bases at V and 3 bases at J, with 13 bases between the two ends. CDR3 sequence (DNA): TGTGCCAGCAATTACGGACTGGGCTACGAGCAGTACTTC. It yields the protein CASNYGLGYEQYF.

The CDR3 DNA is TGCGCCAGCAGCTTGGAGGGACAAAGGACGGGCACTGAAGCTTTCTTT. Its translation: CASSLEGQRTGTEAFF. The V and J genes are TRBV5-1 and TRBJ1-1; a possible D gene is TRBD1 (6 bases). This CDR3 is built from 16 residues. With 0 bases removed from V and 4 bases from J, the gap between germline ends came to 16 bases. Germline V gene data show CDR1 as SGHRS and CDR2 as YFSETQ.

The J gene is TRBJ1-5, the V gene TRBV5-1; no definite D call. The CDR3 is 14 residues long. The V and J ends lost 0 bases and 6 bases respectively, with 10 bases between them. CDR1 and CDR2 from the germline V gene are SGHRS and YFSETQ. CDR3 amino acids: CASSLGQGSQPQHF. The CDR3 DNA reads TGCGCCAGCAGCTTGGGACAAGGCTCTCAGCCCCAGCATTTT. The variable domain in full, completed from reference TRBV5-1 and TRBJ1-5, reads KAGVTQTPRYLIKTRGQQVTLSCSPISGHRSVSWYQQTPGQGLQFLFEYFSETQRNKGNFPGRFSGRQFSNSRSEMNVSTLELGDSALYLCASSLGQGSQPQHFGDGTRLSIL.

The chain joins TRBV7-9 to TRBJ2-5; D ambiguous. The CDR3 loop spans 13 amino acids. Germline lookup yields CDR1 SEHNR and CDR2 FQNEAQ (reference sequence). Trimming took off 6 bases at V and 2 bases at J, with 10 bases between the two ends. CDR3 in DNA: TGTGCCAGCAGGGTCCACAATCAAGAGACCCAGTACTTC. This translates into CASRVHNQETQYF.

This chain links TRBV29-1 with TRBJ2-3; TRBD2 agrees at 9 bases. Germline lookup yields CDR1 SQVTM and CDR2 ANQGSEA. V lost 7 bases, J lost 3 bases, and 11 bases stayed unmatched. The CDR3 length is 15 residues. For the CDR3, the DNA is TGCAGCGCCCAAGGAGCGGGGGGTTTGACAGATACGCAGTATTTT. Translated: CSAQGAGGLTDTQYF.

This clone was seen a few times. The chain has TRBV2 and TRBJ2-3, with TRBD2 as a possible D gene (6 bases). This CDR3 contains 14 residues. The ends were cut back, 2 bases at V and 1 base at J, with 7 bases in the middle. Germline CDR1 SNHLY, CDR2 FYNNEI. CDR3 residues: CASSETGGTDTQYF. The CDR3, as DNA: TGTGCCAGCAGTGAAACGGGGGGCACAGATACGCAGTATTTT.

The chain combines TRBV27 with TRBJ1-2, with TRBD1 matching 12 bases. The CDR3 length is 16 residues. Germline lookup yields CDR1 MNHEY and CDR2 SMNVEV (reference sequence). The V segment lost 6 bases and the J segment 3 bases; nucleotides outside the gene matches: 8. DNA of the CDR3: TGTGCCAGCAGGTTCCGGGACAGGGGGCGCGACTATGGCTACACCTTC. It codes for CASRFRDRGRDYGYTF.

The V and J genes are TRBV7-2 and TRBJ2-5; 13 bases align to TRBD2. V lost 1 base, J lost 4 bases, and 0 bases stayed unmatched. Germline V gene data show CDR1 as SGHTA and CDR2 as FQGNSA. The CDR3 spans 15 residues. CDR3 region: CASSLGLAGGETQYF. CDR3 nucleotide sequence: TGTGCCAGCAGCTTAGGACTAGCGGGAGGAGAGACCCAGTACTTC.

The chain employs TRBV4-1 and TRBJ1-2; maybe TRBD1 (6 bases). V was shortened by 3 bases and J by 2 bases, with 13 bases between the two germline ends. Germline V gene data show CDR1 as MGHRA and CDR2 as YSYEKL. The CDR3 covers 15 residues. CDR3 sequence reads: CASSHLGGVNYGYTF. The CDR3 bases are TGCGCCAGCAGCCACTTAGGGGGGGTCAACTATGGCTACACCTTC.

This clone was recorded once. This chain uses TRBV9 with TRBJ2-3; D is perhaps TRBD1 (5 bases). Germline V gene data show CDR1 as SGDLS and CDR2 as YYNGEE. Trimming took off 3 bases at V and 4 bases at J, with 12 bases between the two ends. This CDR3 is 14 amino acids long. The CDR3 is CASSETVQSDTQYF. The CDR3 DNA is TGTGCCAGCAGCGAGACAGTACAATCAGATACGCAGTATTTT.

In this sample, this clone turned up a few times. Other DNA sequences in this specimen translate into the identical CDR3. The chain is built from TRBV13 and TRBJ1-2; TRBD1 might be the D (6 bases). Per germline, CDR1 PRHDT and CDR2 FYEKMQ (reference sequence). The CDR3 is 14 residues long. The germline V and J ends were trimmed by 0 bases and 4 bases, with 9 bases remaining between them. CDR3: CASSLGTGRYGYTF. The CDR3 DNA reads as TGTGCCAGCAGCTTAGGCACAGGGCGCTATGGCTACACCTTC.

The chain uses TRBV28 and TRBJ1-5; no clear D gene. The CDR3 has 16 residues. The ends were cut back, 3 bases at V and 0 bases at J, with 12 bases in the middle. Looked up from germline, CDR1 is MDHEN and CDR2 is SYDVKM. CDR3 nucleotides: TGTGCCAGCAGTTTTTCAAGCAGGAATAGCAATCAGCCCCAGCATTTT. Translating gives CASSFSSRNSNQPQHF.

The chain has TRBV21-1 and TRBJ2-6; no check of the table's D call, TRBD2, against the DNA was made. TRBV21-1 is marked as a pseudogene. The CDR3 is 17 residues long. CDR3 nucleotide sequence: TGTGCCAGCAGCCCGGGACTAGCGGGATCTGGGGCCAACGTCCTGACTTTC. Protein product: CASSPGLAGSGANVLTF.

Only a few counts were recorded for this clone. The chain employs TRBV6-5 and TRBJ2-1, with 8 bases fitting TRBD1. The CDR3 extends over 13 amino acids. J was trimmed by 4 bases and V by 6 bases; bases with no gene match: 2. Germline V gene lookup returns CDR1 MNHEY and CDR2 SVGAGI. DNA for the CDR3: TGTGCCAGCAGCCGGACAGGGTACAATGAGCAGTTCTTC. It codes for CASSRTGYNEQFF.

This chain uses TRBV6-6 with TRBJ1-2; perhaps TRBD1 as D (6 bases). Germline V gene data show CDR1 as MNHNY and CDR2 as SVGAGI (reference sequence). With 6 bases removed from V and 7 bases from J, the gap between germline ends came to 21 bases. The CDR3 totals 15 residues. CDR3 loop: CASRPGGGEFGGYTF. The CDR3 coding sequence is TGTGCCAGCAGGCCCGGTGGGGGCGAGTTCGGTGGCTACACCTTC.

The gene calls are TRBV7-3 and TRBJ2-5; D may be TRBD2 (6 bases). Deletions cut 5 bases from V and 5 bases from J, with 15 bases between. CDR1 and CDR2 (germline): SGHTA, FQGTGA. This CDR3 is 14 amino acids long. The CDR3 spells CASSPFPGAETQYF. The CDR3 DNA is TGTGCCAGCAGCCCCTTCCCGGGAGCGGAGACCCAGTACTTC.

The chain joins TRBV7-3 to TRBJ1-1; 8 positions match TRBD1. The CDR3 consists of 16 residues. Germline V CDR1 and CDR2: SGHTA, FQGTGA. V was clipped by 5 bases and J by 1 base; unmatched bases: 9. CDR3 protein: CASSARGRTGNTEAFF. Written as DNA, the CDR3 is TGTGCCAGCAGCGCCAGGGGGCGGACAGGGAACACTGAAGCTTTCTTT.

This rearrangement joins TRBV25-1 to TRBJ1-6, with D perhaps matching TRBD1 (5 bases). V gave up 4 bases and J gave up 6 bases, with 13 bases separating them. The CDR3 extends over 15 amino acids. Germline V gene sequence: CDR1 MGHDK, CDR2 SYGVNS. The CDR3 loop is CASSGLGGVNSPLHF. The CDR3 DNA is TGTGCCAGCAGTGGCCTTGGGGGGGTTAATTCACCCCTCCACTTT.

The rearrangement joins TRBV7-9 to TRBJ1-1, with D uncertain. The CDR3 covers 12 residues. Germline V CDR1 and CDR2: SEHNR, FQNEAQ (reference sequence). Trimming removed 4 bases from V and 3 bases from J, with 6 bases in between. For the CDR3, the DNA is TGTGCCAGCAGCTCAGTCTACACTGAAGCTTTCTTT. Translating it yields CASSSVYTEAFF.

Details on this clone: Other DNA sequences in this specimen translate into the identical CDR3. The chain has TRBV19 and TRBJ2-2; perhaps TRBD1 as D (7 bases). Germline assignment: CDR1 LNHDA and CDR2 SQIVND (reference sequence). V lost 10 bases and J 0 bases, leaving 9 bases between the germline ends. The CDR3 is 13 amino acids. The CDR3 here is CATGGPNTGELFF. The CDR3 nucleotides are TGTGCCACAGGGGGGCCGAACACCGGGGAGCTGTTTTTT.

This clone has a single count. The CDR3 sequence: CAISAGQGAGGNQPQHF. The CDR3 DNA is TGTGCCATCAGTGCGGGACAGGGGGCCGGGGGCAATCAGCCCCAGCATTTT. The chain uses TRBV10-3 and TRBJ1-5; 12 nucleotides line up with TRBD1. Germline lookup yields CDR1 ENHRY and CDR2 SYGVKD. Trimming cost V 4 bases and J 2 bases; bases outside gene matches: 6. This CDR3 has 17 residues.

This clone showed up just a few times. The V and J genes are TRBV5-1 and TRBJ2-5, with TRBD2 matching over 8 bases. After removal of 0 bases from V and 4 bases from J, the junction contained 8 bases not matched to a gene. The germline V gene encodes CDR1 SGHRS and CDR2 YFSETQ. CDR3 size: 16 residues. The CDR3 sequence is CASSLAPRGGGETQYF. CDR3 bases: TGCGCCAGCAGCTTGGCGCCCCGGGGGGGCGGAGAGACCCAGTACTTC.